A selection of T cell receptor beta chains follows, all from one sample in a study of shared clonotypes between healthy human individuals. Using immunoSEQ multiplex PCR, the repertoire was profiled, and TCRdb retains in-frame clones only, with some absent. The data contain hundreds of thousands of clones, 97% of them singletons. What was sequenced was naive CD4+ T cells sorted from blood. The receptors stem from a woman in her thirties in good health. CDR3s include the opening cysteine and the closing phenylalanine or tryptophan. The D gene is left open where the match is weak.

d_gene: TRBD1; j_gene: TRBJ1-5; v_gene: TRBV6-1; CDR3aa: CASSEQGAEQPQHF
d_gene: NA; j_gene: TRBJ2-3; v_gene: TRBV7-9; CDR3aa: CASSLAQGLGTDTQYF
d_gene: NA; j_gene: TRBJ1-4; v_gene: TRBV25-1; CDR3aa: CASSEVKGGMNEKLFF
d_gene: NA; j_gene: TRBJ2-5; v_gene: TRBV10-3; CDR3aa: CAIRAPDQETQYF
d_gene: NA; j_gene: TRBJ2-5; v_gene: TRBV7-2; CDR3aa: CASSVGDGETQYF
d_gene: TRBD1; j_gene: TRBJ1-4; v_gene: TRBV28; CDR3aa: CASSLSDRPTTNEKLFF
d_gene: NA; j_gene: TRBJ1-3; v_gene: TRBV5-1; CDR3aa: CASSTQGAGNTIYF
d_gene: NA; j_gene: TRBJ2-5; v_gene: TRBV18; CDR3aa: CASSPPGGETQYF
d_gene: TRBD2; j_gene: TRBJ2-7; v_gene: TRBV4-2; CDR3aa: CASSQDLAGGPYEQYF
d_gene: NA; j_gene: TRBJ2-7; v_gene: TRBV2; CDR3aa: CASSPDFMSGEQYF
d_gene: NA; j_gene: TRBJ2-3; v_gene: TRBV28; CDR3aa: CASSPPGRLWTDTQYF
d_gene: NA; j_gene: TRBJ1-1; v_gene: TRBV5-1; CDR3aa: CASSPVTAETTEAFF
d_gene: NA; j_gene: TRBJ1-2; v_gene: TRBV5-1; CDR3aa: CASSALRRDGYTF
d_gene: NA; j_gene: TRBJ1-1; v_gene: TRBV15; CDR3aa: CATSREPNTEAFF
d_gene: TRBD1; j_gene: TRBJ1-5; v_gene: TRBV10-2; CDR3aa: CASRQDRGLVNQPQHF
d_gene: TRBD1; j_gene: TRBJ1-1; v_gene: TRBV29-1; CDR3aa: CSVASQGRNTEAFF
d_gene: TRBD2; j_gene: TRBJ2-7; v_gene: TRBV6-9; CDR3aa: CASRAGESTYEQYF
d_gene: NA; j_gene: TRBJ1-2; v_gene: TRBV29-1; CDR3aa: CSVGTGNLNYGYTF
d_gene: NA; j_gene: TRBJ1-4; v_gene: TRBV10-2; CDR3aa: CASRSGMFHEKLFF
d_gene: NA; j_gene: TRBJ1-5; v_gene: TRBV10-3; CDR3aa: CATAEGNQPQHF
d_gene: NA; j_gene: TRBJ2-5; v_gene: TRBV6-5; CDR3aa: CASSYSWSPSQETQYF
d_gene: NA; j_gene: TRBJ2-3; v_gene: TRBV19; CDR3aa: CASSPYRRDTDTQYF
d_gene: NA; j_gene: TRBJ2-5; v_gene: TRBV19; CDR3aa: CASSPGLAGWTQYF
d_gene: NA; j_gene: TRBJ2-2; v_gene: TRBV9; CDR3aa: CASSVDALSGELFF
d_gene: NA; j_gene: TRBJ2-5; v_gene: TRBV12-2; CDR3aa: CASRLQKGGGEGREYF
d_gene: NA; j_gene: TRBJ2-3; v_gene: TRBV5-1; CDR3aa: CASSLASGFDGDTQYF
d_gene: TRBD2; j_gene: TRBJ2-7; v_gene: TRBV19; CDR3aa: CASSDGTSGTYEQYF
d_gene: TRBD2; j_gene: TRBJ2-7; v_gene: TRBV5-4; CDR3aa: CASSKTSGRAHEQYF
d_gene: NA; j_gene: TRBJ1-4; v_gene: TRBV15; CDR3aa: CATSKRQTTNEKLFF
d_gene: NA; j_gene: TRBJ1-5; v_gene: TRBV28; CDR3aa: CASSFQESNQPQHF
d_gene: NA; j_gene: TRBJ2-7; v_gene: TRBV6-1; CDR3aa: CASSDTGEGYEQYF
d_gene: NA; j_gene: TRBJ2-2; v_gene: TRBV4-1; CDR3aa: CASSQAQGFGAGELFF
d_gene: TRBD1; j_gene: TRBJ2-1; v_gene: TRBV28; CDR3aa: CASKRDRGAYNEQFF
d_gene: NA; j_gene: TRBJ1-4; v_gene: TRBV28; CDR3aa: CASSFQPGRTNEKLFF
d_gene: TRBD2; j_gene: TRBJ2-1; v_gene: TRBV27; CDR3aa: CASSFSGGSYNEQFF
d_gene: TRBD2; j_gene: TRBJ2-7; v_gene: TRBV6-1; CDR3aa: CASSGYGGGRDAYEQYF
d_gene: NA; j_gene: TRBJ1-1; v_gene: TRBV28; CDR3aa: CASSLSTEAFF
d_gene: TRBD1; j_gene: TRBJ2-7; v_gene: TRBV29-1; CDR3aa: CSARQGHYEQYF
d_gene: TRBD2; j_gene: TRBJ2-5; v_gene: TRBV28; CDR3aa: CASRRGGGPQLEQYF
d_gene: NA; j_gene: TRBJ2-1; v_gene: TRBV19; CDR3aa: CASSIDYRKQFF
d_gene: NA; j_gene: TRBJ2-5; v_gene: TRBV5-1; CDR3aa: CASSLSTQETQYF
d_gene: TRBD2; j_gene: TRBJ2-7; v_gene: TRBV7-9; CDR3aa: CASSPGGVRGEQYF
d_gene: NA; j_gene: TRBJ1-5; v_gene: TRBV6-5; CDR3aa: CASSPLDSNQPQHF
d_gene: TRBD1; j_gene: TRBJ1-3; v_gene: TRBV5-1; CDR3aa: CASSGGQGENTIYF
d_gene: TRBD1; j_gene: TRBJ1-2; v_gene: TRBV2; CDR3aa: CASSEQGVTNYGYTF
d_gene: TRBD1; j_gene: TRBJ2-1; v_gene: TRBV5-4; CDR3aa: CASSSRDRGRGEQFF
d_gene: TRBD2; j_gene: TRBJ2-7; v_gene: TRBV6-5; CDR3aa: CASSYGPSGPYEQYF
d_gene: TRBD2; j_gene: TRBJ2-2; v_gene: TRBV4-1; CDR3aa: CASSQDRASGNTGELFF
d_gene: NA; j_gene: TRBJ2-7; v_gene: TRBV5-3; CDR3aa: CASGTMRYEQYF
d_gene: NA; j_gene: TRBJ1-1; v_gene: TRBV6-5; CDR3aa: CASRKGGRVNTEAFF
d_gene: NA; j_gene: TRBJ1-1; v_gene: TRBV5-8; CDR3aa: CASSLEGGHTEAFF
d_gene: TRBD2; j_gene: TRBJ2-5; v_gene: TRBV7-3; CDR3aa: CASSPPGLAETQYF
d_gene: NA; j_gene: TRBJ1-5; v_gene: TRBV6-5; CDR3aa: CASTRGGQPQHF
d_gene: NA; j_gene: TRBJ2-7; v_gene: TRBV18; CDR3aa: CASSPPGRSYEQYF
d_gene: NA; j_gene: TRBJ1-2; v_gene: TRBV28; CDR3aa: CASRAGVGYTF
d_gene: NA; j_gene: TRBJ1-2; v_gene: TRBV6-1; CDR3aa: CASSGVSSGINYGYTF
d_gene: NA; j_gene: TRBJ2-7; v_gene: TRBV7-2; CDR3aa: CASSLYPISLGLYEQYF